The present T cell receptor (beta chain) was sequenced within a study of beta chain features in type 1 diabetes. Whole-study context: The study found patients and healthy donors alike in age, gender and cell yields.

Expressed TCRB transcripts were sequenced because the entire RNA isolate underwent reverse transcription. The protocol was immunoSEQ multiplex PCR, while the TCRdb copy is restricted to in-frame clones and leaves out a portion. The sample has some 150,000 clones; about 13% are singletons. Findings and caveats of the study: Among patients with Type 1 diabetes, TCRB CDR3s were moderately but significantly shorter in every one of the four CD4+ subsets.

A word on this clone: Its antigen is unknown.

The CDR3 sequence is 14 residues long. The trim removed 5 bases at V and 2 bases at J, leaving 4 bases unmatched. Germline V CDR1 and CDR2: SGHTA, FQGNSA. The TCR originated in a man aged 18 to 29 with type 1 diabetes. The chain links TRBV7-2 to TRBJ2-5; 8 bases agree with TRBD1. Sequences were obtained from central memory CD4+ T cells from blood. CDR3 DNA: TGTGCCAGCAGCGTGGGGACAGGTCAAGAGACCCAGTACTTC. It specifies CASSVGTGQETQYF.